A selection of T cell receptor beta chains follows, all from one sample in a study of blood T cell repertoires in COVID-19. Method: immunoSEQ multiplex PCR; TCRdb's copy keeps in-frame clones and lacks some. The repertoire holds about 370,000 clones, with 85% to 90% as singletons. The specimen was peripheral blood. Source of these receptors: a man aged 18 to 30 with active or convalescent COVID-19. The CDR3 runs from the conserved cysteine through the conserved F or W. Fields, in order: D gene, V gene, J gene, CDR3 protein. A D gene is named only where the DNA matches it firmly.

d_call: .
v_call: TRBV11-2
j_call: TRBJ1-2
cdr3_aa: CASSFATGNYGYTF

d_call: TRBD1
v_call: TRBV4-2
j_call: TRBJ1-1
cdr3_aa: CASSQIDPGQANRRMNTEAFF

d_call: TRBD1
v_call: TRBV7-2
j_call: TRBJ1-2
cdr3_aa: CASSSTGTGGRSGYTF

d_call: TRBD2
v_call: TRBV29-1
j_call: TRBJ2-5
cdr3_aa: CSINSGNQETQYF

d_call: .
v_call: TRBV27
j_call: TRBJ2-1
cdr3_aa: CASDRYGWSSYNEQFF

d_call: TRBD1
v_call: TRBV28
j_call: TRBJ2-4
cdr3_aa: CASSEGQGAMAKNIQYF

d_call: .
v_call: TRBV7-9
j_call: TRBJ2-7
cdr3_aa: CASSFSYEQYF

d_call: .
v_call: TRBV4-3
j_call: TRBJ2-5
cdr3_aa: CASSQDARETQYF

d_call: .
v_call: TRBV5-1
j_call: TRBJ1-1
cdr3_aa: CASSPGERAIKAFF

d_call: TRBD1
v_call: TRBV18
j_call: TRBJ2-7
cdr3_aa: CASSADPGGVYEQYF

d_call: .
v_call: TRBV7-3
j_call: TRBJ1-1
cdr3_aa: CASSLTPGNTEAFF

d_call: TRBD1
v_call: TRBV9
j_call: TRBJ2-2
cdr3_aa: CASSVPRQGLAENTGELFF

d_call: TRBD1
v_call: TRBV6-4
j_call: TRBJ1-1
cdr3_aa: CASSATGDTEAFF

d_call: TRBD1
v_call: TRBV18
j_call: TRBJ2-1
cdr3_aa: CASSPRLDMDRGTRVDEQFF

d_call: TRBD1
v_call: TRBV10-3
j_call: TRBJ2-3
cdr3_aa: CAISDPTGGELTDTQYF

d_call: .
v_call: TRBV24-1
j_call: TRBJ2-5
cdr3_aa: CATSDHEGDGETQYF

d_call: .
v_call: TRBV19
j_call: TRBJ1-5
cdr3_aa: CASSKYSSDQPQHF

d_call: .
v_call: TRBV6-5
j_call: TRBJ1-1
cdr3_aa: CASRRPGWDSEAFF

d_call: TRBD1
v_call: TRBV7-9
j_call: TRBJ1-2
cdr3_aa: CASRTPTGRNGYTF

d_call: TRBD2
v_call: TRBV6-6
j_call: TRBJ2-5
cdr3_aa: CASSYRLAAYQETQYF

d_call: TRBD1
v_call: TRBV4-1
j_call: TRBJ1-4
cdr3_aa: CASSQDPHRDSDEKLFF

d_call: TRBD1
v_call: TRBV7-2
j_call: TRBJ1-5
cdr3_aa: CASTVDRGSNQPQHF

d_call: .
v_call: TRBV6-5
j_call: TRBJ1-5
cdr3_aa: CATFRGYSNQPQHF

d_call: .
v_call: TRBV28
j_call: TRBJ1-2
cdr3_aa: CASSLAGGYTF

d_call: TRBD2
v_call: TRBV7-2
j_call: TRBJ2-1
cdr3_aa: CASSSAGGSYNEQFF

d_call: TRBD1
v_call: TRBV7-9
j_call: TRBJ2-5
cdr3_aa: CASSIGTGGETQYF

d_call: TRBD1
v_call: TRBV28
j_call: TRBJ2-7
cdr3_aa: CASSPGTEAYEQYF

d_call: TRBD1
v_call: TRBV7-2
j_call: TRBJ1-4
cdr3_aa: CASSPMTGLNEKLFF

d_call: TRBD1
v_call: TRBV18
j_call: TRBJ2-1
cdr3_aa: CASLLDRGYNEQFF

d_call: .
v_call: TRBV4-3
j_call: TRBJ2-1
cdr3_aa: CASSRVENEQFF

d_call: .
v_call: TRBV6-2/TRBV6-3
j_call: TRBJ1-5
cdr3_aa: CASSVDRDNSNQPQHF

d_call: .
v_call: TRBV11-2
j_call: TRBJ1-3
cdr3_aa: CASSRGGLGNTIYF

d_call: .
v_call: TRBV4-3
j_call: TRBJ1-2
cdr3_aa: CASSQEWGQGTYGYTF

d_call: .
v_call: TRBV4-3
j_call: TRBJ1-5
cdr3_aa: CASSQDLGTGTGTQPQHF

d_call: .
v_call: TRBV4-2
j_call: TRBJ1-1
cdr3_aa: CASSQDQAGESEAFF

d_call: .
v_call: TRBV5-5
j_call: TRBJ1-6
cdr3_aa: CASSSLGGDSPLHF

d_call: TRBD2
v_call: TRBV9
j_call: TRBJ2-1
cdr3_aa: CASSVWLAGIHNEQFF

d_call: TRBD1
v_call: TRBV7-9
j_call: TRBJ1-6
cdr3_aa: CASSLFLGTGGSPLHF

d_call: .
v_call: TRBV27
j_call: TRBJ2-7
cdr3_aa: CASLTGASYEQYF

d_call: TRBD1
v_call: TRBV6-2/TRBV6-3
j_call: TRBJ2-7
cdr3_aa: CASSYSYRGDYEQYF

d_call: .
v_call: TRBV27
j_call: TRBJ1-5
cdr3_aa: CASSLEGAGNQPQHF

d_call: TRBD1
v_call: TRBV3-1/TRBV3-2
j_call: TRBJ1-1
cdr3_aa: CASSQEGQGAGTEAFF

d_call: .
v_call: TRBV7-8
j_call: TRBJ2-5
cdr3_aa: CASSPYETQYF

d_call: TRBD1
v_call: TRBV15
j_call: TRBJ2-2
cdr3_aa: CATSSRDRATGELFF